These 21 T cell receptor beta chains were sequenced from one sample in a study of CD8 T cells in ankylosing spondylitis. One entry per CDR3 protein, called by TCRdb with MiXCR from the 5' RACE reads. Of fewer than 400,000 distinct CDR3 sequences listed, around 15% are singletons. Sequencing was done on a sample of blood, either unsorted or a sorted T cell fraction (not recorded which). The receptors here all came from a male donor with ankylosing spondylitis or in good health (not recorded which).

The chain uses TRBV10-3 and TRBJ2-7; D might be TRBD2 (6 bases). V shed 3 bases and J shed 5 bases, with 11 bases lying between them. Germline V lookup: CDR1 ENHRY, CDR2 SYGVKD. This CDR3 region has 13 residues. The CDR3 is CAISDFGSHEQYF. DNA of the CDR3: TGTGCCATCAGTGATTTCGGGAGCCACGAGCAGTACTTC.

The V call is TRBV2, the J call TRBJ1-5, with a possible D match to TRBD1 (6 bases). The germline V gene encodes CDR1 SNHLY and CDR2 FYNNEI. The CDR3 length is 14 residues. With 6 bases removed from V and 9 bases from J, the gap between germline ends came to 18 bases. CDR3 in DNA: TGTGCCAGCAGCGGTGGACAGAACCTCGGGCCCCAGCATTTT. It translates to CASSGGQNLGPQHF.

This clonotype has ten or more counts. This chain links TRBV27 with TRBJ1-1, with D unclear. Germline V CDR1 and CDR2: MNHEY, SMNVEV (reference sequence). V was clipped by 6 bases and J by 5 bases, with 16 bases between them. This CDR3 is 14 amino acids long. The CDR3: CASRYRGEGTEAFF. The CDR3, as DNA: TGTGCCAGCAGGTACCGAGGCGAGGGTACTGAAGCTTTCTTT.

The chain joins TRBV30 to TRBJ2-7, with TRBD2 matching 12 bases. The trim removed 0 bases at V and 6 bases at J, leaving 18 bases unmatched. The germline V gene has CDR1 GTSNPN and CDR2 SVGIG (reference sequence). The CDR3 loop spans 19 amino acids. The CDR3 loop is CAWSVKGQAWTSGKGEQYF. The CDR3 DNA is TGTGCCTGGAGTGTAAAGGGACAGGCCTGGACTAGCGGGAAGGGCGAGCAGTACTTC.

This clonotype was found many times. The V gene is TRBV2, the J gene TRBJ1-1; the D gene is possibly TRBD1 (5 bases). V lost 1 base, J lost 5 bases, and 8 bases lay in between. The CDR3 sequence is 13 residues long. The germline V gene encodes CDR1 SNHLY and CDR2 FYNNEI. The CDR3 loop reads CASSEVYRTEAFF. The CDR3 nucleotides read TGTGCCAGCAGTGAAGTGTACAGGACTGAAGCTTTCTTT.

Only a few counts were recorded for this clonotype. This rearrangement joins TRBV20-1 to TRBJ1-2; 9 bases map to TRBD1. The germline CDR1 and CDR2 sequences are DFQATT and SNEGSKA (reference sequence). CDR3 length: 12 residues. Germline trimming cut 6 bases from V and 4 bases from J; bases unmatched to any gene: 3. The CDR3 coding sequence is TGCAGTGCGTCGGACAGGGGCTATGGCTACACCTTC. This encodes CSASDRGYGYTF.

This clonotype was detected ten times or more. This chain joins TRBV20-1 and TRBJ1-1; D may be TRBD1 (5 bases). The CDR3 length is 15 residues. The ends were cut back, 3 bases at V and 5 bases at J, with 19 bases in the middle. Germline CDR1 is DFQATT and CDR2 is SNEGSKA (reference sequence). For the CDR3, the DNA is TGCAGTGCTAGTATGGCCCCATCCCGGGGGACTGAAGCTTTCTTT. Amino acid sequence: CSASMAPSRGTEAFF.

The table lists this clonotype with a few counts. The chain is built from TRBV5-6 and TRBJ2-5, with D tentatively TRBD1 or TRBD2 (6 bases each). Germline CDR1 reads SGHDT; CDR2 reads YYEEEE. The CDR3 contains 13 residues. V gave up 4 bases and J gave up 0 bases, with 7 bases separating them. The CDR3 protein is CASSRGDQETQYF. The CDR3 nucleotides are TGTGCCAGCAGCAGGGGGGACCAAGAGACCCAGTACTTC.

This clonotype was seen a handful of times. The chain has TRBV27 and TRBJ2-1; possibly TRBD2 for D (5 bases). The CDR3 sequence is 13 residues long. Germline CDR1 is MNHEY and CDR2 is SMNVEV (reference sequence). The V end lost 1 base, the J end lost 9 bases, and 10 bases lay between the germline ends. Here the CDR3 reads CASSLWARGEQFF. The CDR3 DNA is TGTGCCAGCAGTTTATGGGCCCGGGGTGAGCAGTTCTTC.

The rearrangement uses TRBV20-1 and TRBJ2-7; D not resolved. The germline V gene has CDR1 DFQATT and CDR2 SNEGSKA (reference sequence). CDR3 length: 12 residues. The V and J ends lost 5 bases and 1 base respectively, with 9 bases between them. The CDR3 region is CSARRKSYEQYF. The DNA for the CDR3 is TGCAGTGCTCGGAGAAAGTCCTACGAGCAGTACTTC.

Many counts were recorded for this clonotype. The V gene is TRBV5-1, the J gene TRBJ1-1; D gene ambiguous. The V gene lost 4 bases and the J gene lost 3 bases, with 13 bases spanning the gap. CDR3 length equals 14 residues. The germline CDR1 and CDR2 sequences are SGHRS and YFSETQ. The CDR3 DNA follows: TGCGCCAGCAGCCCCACAGCGCTTGACACTGAAGCTTTCTTT. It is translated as CASSPTALDTEAFF.

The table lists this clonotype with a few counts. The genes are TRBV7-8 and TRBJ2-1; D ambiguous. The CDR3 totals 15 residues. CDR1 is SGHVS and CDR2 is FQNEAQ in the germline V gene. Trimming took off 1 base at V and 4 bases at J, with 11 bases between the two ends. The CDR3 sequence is CASSLGSRGYNEQFF. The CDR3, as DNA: TGTGCCAGCAGCTTAGGTAGCCGTGGTTACAATGAGCAGTTCTTC. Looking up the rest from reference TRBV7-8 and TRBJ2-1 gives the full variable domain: GAGVSQSPRYKVAKRGQDVALRCDPISGHVSLFWYQQALGQGPEFLTYFQNEAQLDKSGLPSDRFFAERPEGSVSTLKIQRTQQEDSAVYLCASSLGSRGYNEQFFGPGTRLTVL.

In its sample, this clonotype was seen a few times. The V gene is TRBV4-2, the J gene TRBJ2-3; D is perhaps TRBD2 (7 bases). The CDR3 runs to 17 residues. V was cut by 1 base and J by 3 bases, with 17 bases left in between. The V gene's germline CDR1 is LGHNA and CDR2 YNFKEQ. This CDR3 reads CASSQGGAGAATDTQYF. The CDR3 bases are TGTGCCAGCAGCCAAGGAGGGGCGGGGGCCGCGACAGATACGCAGTATTTT.

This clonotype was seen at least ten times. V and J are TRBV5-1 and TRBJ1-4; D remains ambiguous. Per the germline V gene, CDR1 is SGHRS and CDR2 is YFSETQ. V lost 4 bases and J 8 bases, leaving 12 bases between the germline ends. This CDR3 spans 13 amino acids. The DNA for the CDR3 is TGCGCCAGCAGCGCAAGTGGACCAGAAAAACTGTTTTTT. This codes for CASSASGPEKLFF.

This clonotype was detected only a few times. The DNA of the CDR3 is TGTGCCAGCAGGCGTGAAGACTCCTTCCGCACAGATACGCAGTATTTT. Protein: CASRREDSFRTDTQYF. The chain combines TRBV6-1 with TRBJ2-3; D is unresolved. Germline V gene lookup returns CDR1 MNHNS and CDR2 SASEGT. The CDR3 totals 16 residues. The V end was cut by 6 bases, the J end by 1 base, with 17 bases between.

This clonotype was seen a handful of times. The DNA for the CDR3 is TGTGCCACCAGTGACTCGGACTTATCCAATGAGCAGTTCTTC. Protein product: CATSDSDLSNEQFF. The chain combines TRBV24-1 with TRBJ2-1, with a tentative D call TRBD2 (5 bases). This CDR3 has 14 amino acids. Germline assignment: CDR1 KGHDR and CDR2 SFDVKD. Trimming took off 4 bases at V and 6 bases at J, with 12 bases between the two ends.

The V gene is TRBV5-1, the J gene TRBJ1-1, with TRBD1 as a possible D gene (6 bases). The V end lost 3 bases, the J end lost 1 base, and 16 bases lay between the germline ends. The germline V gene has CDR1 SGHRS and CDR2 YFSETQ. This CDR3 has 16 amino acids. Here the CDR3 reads CASSSEGGGWNTEAFF. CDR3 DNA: TGCGCCAGCAGCTCCGAGGGGGGCGGGTGGAACACTGAAGCTTTCTTT.

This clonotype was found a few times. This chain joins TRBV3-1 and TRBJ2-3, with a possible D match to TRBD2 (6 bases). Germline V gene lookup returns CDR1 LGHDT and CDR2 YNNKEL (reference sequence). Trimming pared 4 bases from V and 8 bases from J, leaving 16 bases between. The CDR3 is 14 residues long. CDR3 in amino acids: CASSPGEGPGTQYF. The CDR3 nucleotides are TGTGCCAGCAGCCCGGGGGAAGGGCCCGGTACGCAGTATTTT.

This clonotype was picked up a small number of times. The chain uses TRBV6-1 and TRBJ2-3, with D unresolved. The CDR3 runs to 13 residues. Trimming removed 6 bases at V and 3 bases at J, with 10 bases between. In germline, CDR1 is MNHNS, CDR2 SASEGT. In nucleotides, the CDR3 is TGTGCCAGCAGCACCAGCTGGACAGATACGCAGTATTTT. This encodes CASSTSWTDTQYF.

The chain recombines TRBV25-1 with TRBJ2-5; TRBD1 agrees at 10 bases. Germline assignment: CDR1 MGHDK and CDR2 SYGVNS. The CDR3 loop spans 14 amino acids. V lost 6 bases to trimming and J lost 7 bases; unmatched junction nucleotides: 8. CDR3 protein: CASRRDRGVGTQYF. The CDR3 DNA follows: TGTGCCAGCAGGAGGGACAGGGGCGTAGGGACCCAGTACTTC. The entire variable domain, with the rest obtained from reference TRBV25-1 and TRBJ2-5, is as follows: EADIYQTPRYLVIGTGKKITLECSQTMGHDKMYWYQQDPGMELHLIHYSYGVNSTEKGDLSSESTVSRIRTEHFPLTLESARPSHTSQYLCASRRDRGVGTQYFGPGTRLLVL.

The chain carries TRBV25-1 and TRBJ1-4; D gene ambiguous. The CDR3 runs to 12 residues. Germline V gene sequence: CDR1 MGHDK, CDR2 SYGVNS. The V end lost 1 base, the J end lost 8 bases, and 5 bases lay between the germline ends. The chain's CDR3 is CASSESGEKLFF. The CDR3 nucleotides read TGTGCCAGCAGTGAATCGGGAGAAAAACTGTTTTTT.